Below are 9 T cell receptor beta chains sequenced from a single sample in a study of blood T cell repertoires in COVID-19. Some clones are missing from TCRdb's copy, which holds only in-frame ones; the method was immunoSEQ multiplex PCR. This sample has more than 85,000 clones, with under 90% found just once. The sample comprised peripheral blood. Receptor source: a woman aged 45 to 65 with acute or convalescent COVID-19.

This sequence joins TRBV7-6 and TRBJ2-1; D unresolved. The CDR3 sequence is 15 residues long. V gave up 5 bases and J gave up 0 bases, with 11 bases separating them. Germline V gene data show CDR1 as SGHVS and CDR2 as FNYEAQ. The CDR3 DNA is TGTGCCAGCAGCCTGCAGCGTAGCTCCTACAATGAGCAGTTCTTC. This encodes CASSLQRSSYNEQFF.

V usage is TRBV12-3 or TRBV12-4 and J usage is TRBJ1-1; no clear D. Trimming shortened V by 1 base and J by 8 bases, and 5 bases separated the two germline ends. This CDR3 is 11 amino acids long. CDR3 region: CASSLVEEAFF. The CDR3 DNA reads TGTGCCAGCAGTTTAGTTGAGGAAGCTTTCTTT.

The V call is TRBV13, the J call TRBJ2-3, with 8 bases that match TRBD1. With 4 bases clipped from V and 5 bases from J, the junction kept 2 bases outside the gene matches. This CDR3 is 13 amino acids long. Germline V gene lookup returns CDR1 PRHDT and CDR2 FYEKMQ (reference sequence). Here the CDR3 reads CASSSTGGDTQYF. The CDR3 region has the DNA TGTGCCAGCAGCTCAACAGGGGGAGATACGCAGTATTTT.

CDR3 protein: CASSHRVRGFSSTDTQYF. Here the CDR3 DNA reads TGTGCCAGTAGTCATCGAGTCAGGGGATTCTCTAGCACAGATACGCAGTATTTT. The chain links TRBV19 to TRBJ2-3; a weak D match, TRBD1 (6 bases). The CDR3 has 18 residues. Germline V gives CDR1 LNHDA, CDR2 SQIVND (reference sequence). Trimming took off 5 bases at V and 0 bases at J, with 21 bases between the two ends.

The genes are TRBV3-1 (or the pseudogene TRBV3-2) and TRBJ2-7, with TRBD2 as a possible D gene (5 bases). CDR3 length: 14 residues. Between the trimmed V and J ends, which lost 8 bases and 0 bases, there was a span of 14 bases. Germline CDR1 is LGHDT and CDR2 is YNNKEL (reference sequence). CDR3 coding DNA: TGTGCCAGCTCCGACCAGCGGTTCTCCTACGAGCAGTACTTC. As protein: CASSDQRFSYEQYF.

The genes are TRBV12-3 or TRBV12-4 and TRBJ1-1; D not certain. V shed 7 bases and J shed 1 base, with 7 bases lying between them. The CDR3 is 12 amino acids. The CDR3 sequence is CASNNPNTEAFF. CDR3 coding DNA: TGTGCCAGCAATAATCCGAACACTGAAGCTTTCTTT.

The chain joins TRBV29-1 to TRBJ1-4; 7 bases are a match to TRBD1. This CDR3 spans 14 amino acids. Losses at the gene ends were 5 bases for V and 6 bases for J; bases not matched to a gene: 9. In germline, CDR1 is SQVTM, CDR2 ANQGSEA. The chain's CDR3 is CSVYRTGLDEKLFF. The CDR3 DNA sequence: TGCAGCGTTTACCGGACAGGCCTGGATGAAAAACTGTTTTTT.

This rearrangement joins TRBV24-1 to TRBJ2-2, with TRBD1 matching 11 bases. Germline V CDR1 and CDR2: KGHDR, SFDVKD. This CDR3 has 19 residues. The V and J ends lost 5 bases and 4 bases, in that order; junction bases with no gene match: 14. In nucleotides, the CDR3 is TGTGCCACCAGTGGCAAAAGAGGACAGGGGGCTGGCGGCACCGGGGAGCTGTTTTTT. Encoded protein: CATSGKRGQGAGGTGELFF.

The CDR3 region is CASSSSTRGQPQHF. CDR3 nucleotides: TGTGCCAGCAGCTCTTCGACCCGAGGTCAGCCCCAGCATTTT. V is TRBV2 and J is TRBJ1-5; D is ambiguous. V gave up 6 bases and J gave up 6 bases, with 15 bases separating them. Germline V gene sequence: CDR1 SNHLY, CDR2 FYNNEI. The CDR3 has 14 residues.